Detailed here is one T cell receptor (beta chain). The data originate from a study of OX40 agonist ivuxolimab in advanced cancers. For the study at large: Cohort: approximately 79% men, mean age about 60, aged about 20 to 90.

The method was immunoSEQ multiplex PCR; TCRdb's version includes in-frame clones alone and lacks a portion of them. The table lists fewer than 85,000 clones, about 86% of them singletons. V was shortened by 4 bases and J by 5 bases, with 21 bases between the two germline ends. Per the germline V gene, CDR1 is SGHDT and CDR2 is YYEEEE. CDR3 length: 17 amino acids. Sample: CD4+ or CD8+ T cells sorted from blood, taken in a trial of the OX40 agonist ivuxolimab. The sequence was obtained from an adult with an advanced solid tumor such as melanoma, head and neck, liver or kidney cancer. The chain uses TRBV5-6 and TRBJ2-2; weak D call: TRBD1 (6 bases). CDR3 coding DNA: TGTGCCAGCAGCGTAAGACAAAGGACAGATGGTACCGGGGAGCTGTTTTTT. It yields the protein CASSVRQRTDGTGELFF.